This passage covers 32 T cell receptor beta chains from one sample sequenced in a study of T cell clonality in common variable immunodeficiency. Clones were sequenced by immunoSEQ multiplex PCR, and TCRdb holds only the in-frame ones, with some missing. In total the sample includes roughly 43,000 clones, none of them seen once. What was sequenced was peripheral blood mononuclear cells. Source of these receptors: a person aged 18 to 75 in good health.

This clone was seen at least ten times. The CDR3 extends 3 residues past the end of the read, so its final part is completed from the germline J gene. The genes are TRBV27 and TRBJ2-1, with D maybe TRBD1 (5 bases). This CDR3 spans 14 amino acids. The V gene lost 3 bases and the J gene lost 1 base, with 7 bases spanning the gap. Germline loops: CDR1 MNHEY, CDR2 SMNVEV (reference sequence). This CDR3 reads CASSFSGSYNEQFF. CDR3 DNA (partial): TGTGCCAGCAGTTTTTCAGGGTCCTACAATGAG.

The sample holds many counts of this clone. Coverage ceases 3 residues before the CDR3 finishes, and the germline J gene fills in the end. The chain employs TRBV28 and TRBJ2-5; TRBD1 might be the D (6 bases). Trimming took 2 bases from V and 0 from J, leaving 7 bases between them. Germline CDR1 reads MDHEN; CDR2 reads SYDVKM. The CDR3 spans 14 residues. CDR3 DNA (partial): TGTGCCAGCAGTTTAGGGACAAACCAAGAGACC. This translates into CASSLGTNQET. The whole CDR3 sequence is CASSLGTNQETQYF.

This clone was recorded many times. The read finishes 3 residues shy of the CDR3 end, and the germline J gene is used to complete it. The V gene is TRBV5-1, the J gene TRBJ2-7; D is unclear. The ends were cut back, 0 bases at V and 3 bases at J, with 22 bases in the middle. The CDR3 covers 18 residues. Germline V gene data show CDR1 as SGHRS and CDR2 as YFSETQ. The CDR3 here is CASSLGPIEYYPDYEQYF. The CDR3 DNA, read in part, is TGCGCCAGCAGCTTGGGGCCTATCGAGTACTACCCCGACTACGAG.

Ten or more counts support this clone. Coverage ceases 3 residues before the CDR3 finishes, and the germline J gene fills in the end. V is TRBV19 and J is TRBJ1-4; D gene ambiguous. The germline V gene has CDR1 LNHDA and CDR2 SQIVND (reference sequence). Trimming left V 2 bases short and J 4 bases short, with 5 bases between. The CDR3 contains 13 residues. The CDR3 reads CASSISLNEKLFF. CDR3 DNA, as far as it was read: TGTGCCAGTAGTATATCCCTTAATGAAAAA.

This clone was detected ten times or more. The CDR3 extends 3 residues past the end of the read, so its final part is completed from the germline J gene. This chain connects TRBV5-1 to TRBJ1-1; D is perhaps TRBD1 (5 bases). Germline values: CDR1 SGHRS, CDR2 YFSETQ. The CDR3 length is 16 residues. The germline V and J ends were trimmed by 4 bases and 0 bases, with 16 bases remaining between them. CDR3 in amino acids: CASSRGGSGVNTEAFF. CDR3 DNA (partial): TGCGCCAGCAGCCGTGGGGGGTCTGGGGTGAACACTGAA.

Many counts were recorded for this clone. The read terminates 3 residues before the CDR3 end, so the remaining end is supplied by the germline J gene. The gene calls are TRBV5-1 and TRBJ1-1; D gene ambiguous. CDR1 SGHRS and CDR2 YFSETQ come from the germline V gene. Trimming cost V 6 bases and J 0 bases, with 15 bases left between them. This CDR3 spans 15 amino acids. Here the CDR3 reads CASNSSPDLNTEAFF. CDR3 bases read: TGCGCCAGCAATAGTAGCCCGGATTTGAACACTGAA. Drawing the rest from reference TRBV5-1 and TRBJ1-1, the complete variable domain is KAGVTQTPRYLIKTRGQQVTLSCSPISGHRSVSWYQQTPGQGLQFLFEYFSETQRNKGNFPGRFSGRQFSNSRSEMNVSTLELGDSALYLCASNSSPDLNTEAFFGQGTRLTVV.

This clone was recorded many times. The CDR3 goes on 3 residues after the read ends, and that part is filled in from the germline J gene. The V and J genes are TRBV7-9 and TRBJ1-6; D call uncertain. CDR3 length equals 14 residues. Trimming shortened V by 5 bases and J by 8 bases, and 13 bases separated the two germline ends. Germline-derived CDR1 and CDR2 are SEHNR and FQNEAQ (reference sequence). The CDR3 DNA, read in part, is TGTGCCAGCAGCCCCGCAGGAGGTGATTCACCC. Translation: CASSPAGGDSP. Given in full, the CDR3 is CASSPAGGDSPLHF.

This clone was observed many times. The read ends 3 residues early relative to the CDR3; the germline J gene fills the gap. The rearrangement uses TRBV5-1 and TRBJ2-3, with D possibly matching TRBD2 (6 bases). The CDR3 contains 16 residues. Germline loops: CDR1 SGHRS, CDR2 YFSETQ. V lost 4 bases to trimming and J lost 4 bases, with 19 bases between them. The sequenced part of the CDR3 DNA is TGCGCCAGCAGCCGATCCGGCGGGATGGCGCCAGATACG. This sequence encodes CASSRSGGMAPDT. The full CDR3 reads CASSRSGGMAPDTQYF.

This clone was counted many times. The CDR3 spells CASSSLTTGTTEAFF. Incomplete CDR3 DNA: TGTGCCAGCAGCTCATTAACGACAGGGACGACTGAA. The chain is built from TRBV7-9 and TRBJ1-1; TRBD1 agrees at 7 bases. The read falls 3 residues short of the CDR3 end, and the missing part is taken from the germline J gene. With V trimmed by 4 bases and J by 5 bases, 10 bases remained unmatched. Germline V gene sequence: CDR1 SEHNR, CDR2 FQNEAQ (reference sequence). The CDR3 is 15 residues long.

This clone was recorded at least ten times. The sequenced fragment ends 3 residues before the CDR3 boundary, so the rest is inferred from the germline J gene. The chain employs TRBV28 and TRBJ1-1, with 8 bases identical to TRBD1. V shed 6 bases and J 4 bases; nucleotides not matched to a gene: 16. This CDR3 region has 17 residues. The V gene's germline CDR1 is MDHEN and CDR2 SYDVKM. The CDR3 sequence: CASSLGGLDRGGTEAFF. CDR3 DNA (partial): TGTGCCAGCAGCCTCGGGGGCCTCGACAGGGGAGGCACTGAA.

This clone was found many times. Sequencing ends 3 residues short of the CDR3 end; the germline J gene provides the rest. The rearrangement joins TRBV12-3 or TRBV12-4 to TRBJ2-2, with D unresolved. The V end lost 2 bases, the J end lost 1 base, and 11 bases lay between the germline ends. This CDR3 is 16 amino acids long. Incomplete CDR3 DNA: TGTGCCAGCAGTTTAAGTATTTCAGGGAACACCGGGGAG. Its translation is CASSLSISGNTGE. The full CDR3 protein reads CASSLSISGNTGELFF.

This clone was seen ten or more times. The DNA ends 3 residues before the CDR3 does, and the rest of the CDR3 is filled in from the germline J gene. The chain recombines TRBV10-1 with TRBJ2-3, with D tentatively TRBD1 (6 bases). Germline V lookup: CDR1 WNHNN, CDR2 SYGVQD (reference sequence). CDR3 length: 13 residues. The ends were cut back, 4 bases at V and 4 bases at J, with 9 bases in the middle. The CDR3 reads CASSVQGADTQYF. The CDR3 DNA, read in part, is TGCGCCAGCAGTGTACAGGGTGCAGATACG.

This clone was counted ten times or more. The read ends 3 residues early relative to the CDR3; the germline J gene fills the gap. The chain uses TRBV10-3 and TRBJ2-3, with 11 bases lining up with TRBD2. From germline, CDR1 is ENHRY and CDR2 SYGVKD. CDR3 size: 15 residues. Trimming at V came to 6 bases and at J to 4 bases, leaving 6 bases not matched to a gene. CDR3 residues: CAIRSLAGEPDTQYF. CDR3 bases read: TGTGCCATCAGATCACTAGCGGGAGAGCCAGATACG.

This clone was counted many times. The CDR3 is cut off 3 residues early in the read; its end comes from the germline J gene. The rearrangement links TRBV7-3 to TRBJ1-5; perhaps TRBD1 as D (5 bases). Between the trimmed V and J ends, which lost 5 bases and 6 bases, there was a span of 11 bases. Germline CDR1 reads SGHTA; CDR2 reads FQGTGA. The CDR3 spans 13 residues. The sequenced part of the CDR3 DNA is TGTGCCAGCAGCATTGACAGTGGTCAGCCC. Encoded protein: CASSIDSGQP. The whole CDR3 sequence reads CASSIDSGQPQHF.

By its share, this clone is medium-sized (0.01 to 0.1%). The read halts 3 residues ahead of the CDR3 end, with the missing end drawn from the germline J gene. V is TRBV20-1 and J is TRBJ1-2; 7 nucleotides agree with TRBD1. The V gene's germline CDR1 is DFQATT and CDR2 SNEGSKA (reference sequence). CDR3 length: 15 residues. V was clipped by 3 bases and J by 4 bases; unmatched bases: 11. The sequenced part of the CDR3 DNA is TGCAGTGCTAGCCGCGGGGACAGCCCAGCCTATGGC. Its translation: CSASRGDSPAYG. The whole CDR3 sequence is CSASRGDSPAYGYTF.

The sample holds many counts of this clone. CDR3 in amino acids: CSAGGDTRSYNEQFF. The part of the CDR3 DNA that was read is TGCAGTGCTGGAGGGGACACCCGCTCCTACAATGAG. V gene TRBV20-1 combines with J gene TRBJ2-1; D possibly uses TRBD1 or TRBD2 (6 bases each). The CDR3 end is not reached by the read, which stops 3 residues before it; the germline J gene fills it in. Trimming removed 5 bases from V and 0 bases from J, with 14 bases in between. Germline-derived CDR1 and CDR2 are DFQATT and SNEGSKA (reference sequence). The CDR3 consists of 15 residues.

This clone occurred many times. Read coverage stops 3 residues before the CDR3 terminus; the germline J gene supplies the remainder. This sequence joins TRBV7-2 and TRBJ1-2; 7 bases are shared with TRBD1. The CDR3 runs to 13 residues. Germline trimming cut 7 bases from V and 4 bases from J; bases unmatched to any gene: 6. Germline CDR1 is SGHTA and CDR2 is FQGNSA. The DNA read from the CDR3 is TGTGCCAGCACCATCGACAGGGTCTATGGC. Its translation is CASTIDRVYG. The CDR3 reads in full as CASTIDRVYGYTF.

This clone was recorded many times. The read ends 3 residues early relative to the CDR3; the germline J gene fills the gap. The V call is TRBV20-1, the J call TRBJ2-5, with D hard to call. The germline CDR1 and CDR2 sequences are DFQATT and SNEGSKA (reference sequence). V was trimmed by 3 bases and J by 7 bases, leaving 6 bases between them. The CDR3 runs to 10 residues. The CDR3 bases that were read are TGCAGTGCTAGTACGGGGACC. It translates to CSASTGT. The whole CDR3 is CSASTGTQYF.

This clone was counted at least ten times. From the germline J gene comes the end of the CDR3, since the read stops 3 residues before it. V gene TRBV9 combines with J gene TRBJ2-3; the match to TRBD2 covers 8 bases. With 4 bases clipped from V and 3 bases from J, the junction kept 7 bases outside the gene matches. Germline CDR1 is SGDLS and CDR2 is YYNGEE. This CDR3 is 15 amino acids long. The CDR3 bases that were read are TGTGCCAGCAGCCCAAGCGGGGGCCTAACAGATACG. It codes for CASSPSGGLTDT. The complete CDR3 sequence is CASSPSGGLTDTQYF.

This clone has a count of ten or more. The CDR3 is cut off 3 residues early in the read; its end comes from the germline J gene. V and J are TRBV20-1 and TRBJ2-1; D gene uncertain. CDR1 is DFQATT, CDR2 SNEGSKA, per germline (reference sequence). V lost 5 bases and J lost 8, with 16 bases in between. The CDR3 consists of 13 residues. The CDR3 region is CSASVTKVDEQFF. The CDR3 bases that were read are TGCAGTGCTTCCGTGACAAAGGTCGATGAG.

Many counts were recorded for this clone. With the read ending 3 residues before the CDR3 end, the germline J gene is used to fill in that end. The rearrangement joins TRBV11-1 to TRBJ2-2, with a tentative D call TRBD1 (5 bases). The V end lost 2 bases, the J end lost 8 bases, and 9 bases lay between the germline ends. The CDR3 covers 13 residues. CDR1 and CDR2 from the germline V gene are SGHAT and FQDESV (reference sequence). The chain's CDR3 is CASSLMKGGELFF. CDR3 DNA, as far as it was read: TGTGCCAGCAGCTTAATGAAGGGGGGGGAG.

This clone was seen at least ten times. The sequenced fragment ends 3 residues before the CDR3 boundary, so the rest is inferred from the germline J gene. The chain uses TRBV7-8 and TRBJ1-2; D is unresolved. This CDR3 contains 14 residues. V gave up 5 bases and J gave up 6 bases, with 16 bases separating them. Germline V gene sequence: CDR1 SGHVS, CDR2 FQNEAQ. The CDR3 DNA, read in part, is TGTGCCAGCAGCGGAGAGACCGGCGGGGATGGC. Residues: CASSGETGGDG. The complete CDR3 protein is CASSGETGGDGYTF.

This clone was seen many times. The missing CDR3 end, 3 residues past where the read stops, is filled in from the germline J gene. The chain employs TRBV5-1 and TRBJ2-2; 7 bases fit TRBD1. This CDR3 comprises 17 residues. The ends lost 6 bases at V and 2 bases at J; junction bases unmatched: 13. Germline CDR1 and CDR2: SGHRS and YFSETQ. CDR3 DNA (partial): TGCGCCAGCATGCCCATCCCCGGGACAGCTAACACCGGGGAG. Amino acids: CASMPIPGTANTGE. The entire CDR3 reads CASMPIPGTANTGELFF.

This clone was seen at least ten times. The CDR3 end is not reached by the read, which stops 3 residues before it; the germline J gene fills it in. The V and J genes are TRBV5-1 and TRBJ2-7, with a possible D match to TRBD1 (5 bases). CDR3 length: 14 amino acids. V was trimmed by 0 bases and J by 2 bases, leaving 9 bases between them. Per germline, CDR1 SGHRS and CDR2 YFSETQ. This chain's CDR3 is CASSLAGWAYEQYF. The sequenced part of the CDR3 DNA is TGCGCCAGCAGCTTGGCAGGGTGGGCCTACGAG. The full variable domain, its missing parts supplied by reference TRBV5-1 and TRBJ2-7, is KAGVTQTPRYLIKTRGQQVTLSCSPISGHRSVSWYQQTPGQGLQFLFEYFSETQRNKGNFPGRFSGRQFSNSRSEMNVSTLELGDSALYLCASSLAGWAYEQYFGPGTRLTVT.

This clone was recorded at least ten times. The sequenced part of the CDR3 DNA is TGTGCCAGCAGCTTAGGGCCTGGCGCTGGAAACACC. Protein sequence: CASSLGPGAGNT. The whole CDR3 sequence is CASSLGPGAGNTIYF. V and J are TRBV7-3 and TRBJ1-3, with D hard to call. The DNA ends 3 residues before the CDR3 does, and the rest of the CDR3 is filled in from the germline J gene. Between the trimmed V and J ends, which lost 2 bases and 2 bases, there was a span of 10 bases. CDR1 SGHTA and CDR2 FQGTGA come from the germline V gene. This CDR3 is 15 amino acids long.

This clone was counted ten times or more. CDR3 sequence reads: CASSWGRQGGHQETQYF. Partial CDR3 DNA: TGTGCCAGCAGTTGGGGGCGACAGGGGGGGCATCAAGAGACC. The chain has TRBV12-3 or TRBV12-4 and TRBJ2-5, with 9 nucleotides matching TRBD1. Read data end 3 residues before the CDR3 end; the end is taken from the germline J gene. This CDR3 comprises 17 residues. Trimming cost V 4 bases and J 2 bases; bases outside gene matches: 11.

This clone was recorded many times. The observed sequence ends 3 residues before the CDR3 terminus, with the missing tail filled in from the germline J gene. The V call is TRBV24-1, the J call TRBJ2-2; D is unclear. Germline loops: CDR1 KGHDR, CDR2 SFDVKD. V was cut by 6 bases and J by 4 bases, with 14 bases left in between. The CDR3 is made up of 15 amino acids. This CDR3 is CATSSIQEITGELFF. The sequenced CDR3 bases are TGTGCCACCAGTTCGATTCAGGAGATCACCGGGGAG.

This clone was counted at least ten times. The CDR3 end falls 3 residues outside the read, so it is completed with the germline J gene. The V and J genes are TRBV7-2 and TRBJ2-1, with no clear D. The CDR3 is 11 residues long. Germline V gene data show CDR1 as SGHTA and CDR2 as FQGNSA. Trimming left V 5 bases short and J 8 bases short, with 7 bases between. The DNA read from the CDR3 is TGTGCCAGCAGCCCCCAGGATGAG. Its translation: CASSPQDE. The complete CDR3 reads CASSPQDEQFF.

The sample holds many counts of this clone. The read stops 3 residues short of the end of the CDR3; the missing end is completed from the germline J gene. V usage is TRBV6-2 or TRBV6-3 and J usage is TRBJ2-2, with D perhaps TRBD1 (5 bases). The CDR3 has 13 amino acids. V lost 4 bases and J lost 7, with 10 bases in between. Germline values: CDR1 MNHEY, CDR2 SVGEGT. CDR3: CASSFLGVGELFF. The CDR3 bases that were read are TGTGCCAGCAGTTTTCTAGGGGTCGGGGAG.

This clone has a count of ten or more. The read terminates 3 residues before the CDR3 end, so the remaining end is supplied by the germline J gene. The chain joins TRBV5-6 to TRBJ1-1, with 10 bases lining up with TRBD1. Germline CDR1 is SGHDT and CDR2 is YYEEEE. J lost 4 bases, V lost 4 bases, and 7 bases had no gene match. There are 15 residues in the CDR3. The CDR3 region is CASSEGWTGGTEAFF. The CDR3 DNA, read in part, is TGTGCCAGCAGCGAGGGATGGACAGGGGGCACTGAA.

This clone has a count of ten or more. The CDR3 goes on 3 residues after the read ends, and that part is filled in from the germline J gene. V and J are TRBV6-2 or TRBV6-3 and TRBJ1-5; maybe TRBD1 (6 bases). The germline CDR1 and CDR2 sequences are MNHEY and SVGEGT. V lost 0 bases and J 4 bases, leaving 7 bases between the germline ends. The CDR3 length is 14 residues. The sequenced part of the CDR3 DNA is TGTGCCAGCAGTTACTCACAGGGAAATCAGCCC. Translating gives CASSYSQGNQP. In full, the CDR3 reads CASSYSQGNQPQHF.

This clone was counted at least ten times. The CDR3 is cut off 3 residues early in the read; its end comes from the germline J gene. This chain joins TRBV19 and TRBJ1-1; 9 nucleotides agree with TRBD1. V shed 6 bases, J shed 2 bases, and the junction held 1 base outside the gene matches. Per germline, CDR1 LNHDA and CDR2 SQIVND (reference sequence). The CDR3 has 13 residues. Partial CDR3 DNA: TGTGCCAGTAGGGACAGGGGTAACACTGAA. Amino acids: CASRDRGNTE. The full CDR3 protein reads CASRDRGNTEAFF.